Listed here are 2 T cell receptor beta chains from one sample, sequenced in a study of blood T cell repertoires in COVID-19. The protocol was immunoSEQ multiplex PCR, while the TCRdb copy is restricted to in-frame clones and leaves out a portion. The table records approximately 170,000 clones, 85% to 90% of them present only once. The sequenced sample consisted of peripheral blood. The receptors were gathered from a woman between 70 and 85 years old with acute or convalescent COVID-19.

The gene calls are TRBV5-1 and TRBJ2-7, with 10 positions matching TRBD1. Trimming cost V 3 bases and J 3 bases; bases outside gene matches: 3. CDR1 and CDR2 (germline): SGHRS, YFSETQ. The CDR3 has 14 residues. In DNA form, the CDR3 reads TGCGCCAGCAGCTCGGGACAGGGGAGCTACGAGCAGTACTTC. Translating it yields CASSSGQGSYEQYF.

The table lists this clone with a few counts. Other DNA sequences in this specimen translate into the identical CDR3. The V and J genes are TRBV12-3 or TRBV12-4 and TRBJ2-1; the match to TRBD1 covers 7 bases. The CDR3 has 12 residues. The J segment lost 6 bases and the V segment lost 4 bases, leaving 0 bases of the junction unmatched. CDR3 residues: CASSSGGNEQFF. In DNA, the CDR3 is TGTGCCAGCAGTTCAGGGGGCAATGAGCAGTTCTTC.